This T cell receptor (beta chain) was captured by sequencing in a study of graft-versus-host responses after intestinal transplantation. About the study: Transplants were multivisceral, liver-intestinal, or isolated intestinal. The study gave all recipients anti-thymocyte globulin induction, then tacrolimus and steroids for 2 to 3 years.

This clone was counted only a few times. With about 200,000 irradiated, violet-dye-labeled stimulator cells, about 200,000 CFSE-labeled responder cells were plated. Sorted cells were CFSE-low CD3+CD4+ or CD3+CD8+ proliferating responders. Libraries were prepared by immunoSEQ multiplex PCR; TCRdb keeps only in-frame clonotypes and omits some of them. This sample has 3,000 to 3,500 clones, with roughly 32% found just once. This TCR was sampled from a human patient who was an organ donor for intestinal transplantation. The material sequenced was alloreactive CD4+ T cells from a mixed lymphocyte reaction culture, taken before transplantation. Subset given: CFSE-low proliferating T cells sorted from roughly 6-day pre-transplant mixed lymphocyte reaction (GvH or HvG direction).

The CDR3 here is CASSPDRTGANYGYTF. CDR3 sequence (DNA): TGCGCCAGCAGCCCCGACCGGACAGGGGCTAACTATGGCTACACCTTC. This chain uses TRBV4-1 with TRBJ1-2, with 9 bases that match TRBD1. The CDR3 extends over 16 amino acids. V shed 4 bases and J 0 bases; nucleotides not matched to a gene: 6. Germline CDR1 reads MGHRA; CDR2 reads YSYEKL.